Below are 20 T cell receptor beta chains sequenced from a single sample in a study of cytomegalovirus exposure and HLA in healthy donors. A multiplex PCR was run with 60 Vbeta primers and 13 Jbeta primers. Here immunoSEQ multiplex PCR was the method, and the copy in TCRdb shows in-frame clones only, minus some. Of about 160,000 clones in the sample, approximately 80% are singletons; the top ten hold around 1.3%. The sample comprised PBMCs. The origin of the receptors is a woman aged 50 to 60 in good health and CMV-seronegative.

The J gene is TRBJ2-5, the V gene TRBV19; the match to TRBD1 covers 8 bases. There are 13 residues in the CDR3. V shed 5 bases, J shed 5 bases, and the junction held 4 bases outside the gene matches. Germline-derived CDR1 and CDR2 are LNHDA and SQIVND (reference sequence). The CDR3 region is CASSLDREETQYF. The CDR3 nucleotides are TGTGCCAGTAGTCTGGACAGGGAGGAGACCCAGTACTTC.

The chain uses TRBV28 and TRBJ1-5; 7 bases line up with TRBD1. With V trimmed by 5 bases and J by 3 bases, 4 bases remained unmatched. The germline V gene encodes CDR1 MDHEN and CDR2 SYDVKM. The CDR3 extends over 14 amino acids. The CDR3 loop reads CASSLQGNNQPQHF. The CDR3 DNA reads TGTGCCAGCAGTCTACAGGGGAACAATCAGCCCCAGCATTTT.

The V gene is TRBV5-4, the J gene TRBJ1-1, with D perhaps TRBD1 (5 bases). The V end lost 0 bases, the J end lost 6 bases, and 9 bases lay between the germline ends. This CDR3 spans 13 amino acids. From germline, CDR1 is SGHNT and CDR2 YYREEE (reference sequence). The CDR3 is CASSLGQLAEAFF. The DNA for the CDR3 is TGTGCCAGCAGCTTGGGACAGTTAGCTGAAGCTTTCTTT. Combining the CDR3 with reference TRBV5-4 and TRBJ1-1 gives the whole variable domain ETGVTQSPTHLIKTRGQQVTLRCSSQSGHNTVSWYQQALGQGPQFIFQYYREEENGRGNFPPRFSGLQFPNYSSELNVNALELDDSALYLCASSLGQLAEAFFGQGTRLTVV.

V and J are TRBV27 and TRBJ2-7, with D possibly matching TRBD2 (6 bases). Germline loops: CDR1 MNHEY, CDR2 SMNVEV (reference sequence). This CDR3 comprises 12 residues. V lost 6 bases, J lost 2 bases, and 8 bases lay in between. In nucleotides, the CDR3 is TGTGCCAGCAGGGGAGGTACCTACGAGCAGTACTTC. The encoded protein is CASRGGTYEQYF.

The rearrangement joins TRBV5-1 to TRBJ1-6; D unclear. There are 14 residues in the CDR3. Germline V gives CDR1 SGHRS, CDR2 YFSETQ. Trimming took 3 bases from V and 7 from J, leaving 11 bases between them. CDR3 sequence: CASSSPGHNSPLHF. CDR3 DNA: TGCGCCAGCAGCTCACCGGGTCACAATTCACCCCTCCACTTT.

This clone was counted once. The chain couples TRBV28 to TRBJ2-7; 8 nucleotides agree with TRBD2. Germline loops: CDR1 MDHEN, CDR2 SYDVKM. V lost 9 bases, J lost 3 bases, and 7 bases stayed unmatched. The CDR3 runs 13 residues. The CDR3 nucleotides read TGTGCCAGTAGGCTAGCGGGCAACTACGAGCAGTACTTC. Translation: CASRLAGNYEQYF.

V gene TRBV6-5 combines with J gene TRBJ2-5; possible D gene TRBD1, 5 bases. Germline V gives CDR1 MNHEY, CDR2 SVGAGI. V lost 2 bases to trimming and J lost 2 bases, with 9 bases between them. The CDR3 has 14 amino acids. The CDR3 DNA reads TGTGCCAGCAGTTACGGGGCTCTTCAAGAGACCCAGTACTTC. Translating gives CASSYGALQETQYF.

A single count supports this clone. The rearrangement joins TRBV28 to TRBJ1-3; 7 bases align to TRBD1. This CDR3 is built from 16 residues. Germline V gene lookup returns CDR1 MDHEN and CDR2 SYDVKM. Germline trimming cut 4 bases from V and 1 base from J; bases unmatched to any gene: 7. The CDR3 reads CASSSTGATSGNTIYF. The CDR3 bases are TGTGCCAGCAGTTCCACAGGGGCTACGTCTGGAAACACCATATATTTT.

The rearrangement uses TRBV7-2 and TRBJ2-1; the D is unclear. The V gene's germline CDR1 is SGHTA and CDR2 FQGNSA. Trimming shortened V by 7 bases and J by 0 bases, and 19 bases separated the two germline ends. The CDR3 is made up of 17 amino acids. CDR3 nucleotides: TGTGCCAGCACCGTTAATCCGGGTTTCTACTCCTACAATGAGCAGTTCTTC. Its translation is CASTVNPGFYSYNEQFF.

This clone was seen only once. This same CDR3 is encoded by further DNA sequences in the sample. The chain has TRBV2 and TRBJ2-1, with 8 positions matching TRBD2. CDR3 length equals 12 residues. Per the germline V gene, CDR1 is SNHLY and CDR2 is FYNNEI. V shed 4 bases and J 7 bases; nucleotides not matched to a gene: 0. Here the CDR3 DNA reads TGTGCCAGCAGTGGCGGGGGGAATGAGCAGTTCTTC. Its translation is CASSGGGNEQFF.

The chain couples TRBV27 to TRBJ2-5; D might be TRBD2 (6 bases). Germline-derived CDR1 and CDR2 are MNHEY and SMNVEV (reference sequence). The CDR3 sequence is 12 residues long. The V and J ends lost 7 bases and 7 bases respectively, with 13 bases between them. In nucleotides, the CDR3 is TGTGCCAGCACTGGAGGGCCAGGGACCCAGTACTTC. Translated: CASTGGPGTQYF.

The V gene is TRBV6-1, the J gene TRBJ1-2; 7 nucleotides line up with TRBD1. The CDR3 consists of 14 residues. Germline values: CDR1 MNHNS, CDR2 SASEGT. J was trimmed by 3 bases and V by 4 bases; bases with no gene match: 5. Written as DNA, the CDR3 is TGTGCCAGCAGTGCGAGACAGGGAGACTATGGCTACACCTTC. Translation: CASSARQGDYGYTF.

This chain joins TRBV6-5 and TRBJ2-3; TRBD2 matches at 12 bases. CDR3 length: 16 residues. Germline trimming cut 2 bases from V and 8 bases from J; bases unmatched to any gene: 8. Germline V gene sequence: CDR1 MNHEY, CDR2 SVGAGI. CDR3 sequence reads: CASSYALAGGPATQYF. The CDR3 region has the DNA TGTGCCAGCAGTTACGCCCTAGCGGGGGGGCCGGCTACGCAGTATTTT.

CDR3: CASSLQTSGNHNEQFF. CDR3 coding DNA: TGTGCCAGCAGCTTACAGACTAGCGGGAACCACAATGAGCAGTTCTTC. This chain uses TRBV7-6 with TRBJ2-1, with TRBD2 identical over 11 bases. Per germline, CDR1 SGHVS and CDR2 FNYEAQ. The CDR3 is made up of 16 amino acids. Trimming at V came to 2 bases and at J to 5 bases, leaving 5 bases not matched to a gene.

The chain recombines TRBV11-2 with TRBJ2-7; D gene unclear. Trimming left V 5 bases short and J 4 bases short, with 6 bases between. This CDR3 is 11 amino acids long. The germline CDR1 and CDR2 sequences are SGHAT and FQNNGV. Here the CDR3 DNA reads TGTGCCAGCAGCGCGAATTACGAGCAGTACTTC. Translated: CASSANYEQYF.

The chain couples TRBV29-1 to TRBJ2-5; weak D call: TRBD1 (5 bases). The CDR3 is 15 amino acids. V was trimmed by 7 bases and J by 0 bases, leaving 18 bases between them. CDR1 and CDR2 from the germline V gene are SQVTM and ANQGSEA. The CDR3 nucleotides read TGCAGCGCCATACCCAGGGCCCCGGACCAAGAGACCCAGTACTTC. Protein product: CSAIPRAPDQETQYF.

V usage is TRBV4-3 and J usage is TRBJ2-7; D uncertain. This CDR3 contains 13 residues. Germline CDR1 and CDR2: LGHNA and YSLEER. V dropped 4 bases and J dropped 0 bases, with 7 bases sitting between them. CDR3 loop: CASSRAPSYEQYF. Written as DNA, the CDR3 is TGCGCCAGCAGCCGGGCCCCCTCCTACGAGCAGTACTTC.

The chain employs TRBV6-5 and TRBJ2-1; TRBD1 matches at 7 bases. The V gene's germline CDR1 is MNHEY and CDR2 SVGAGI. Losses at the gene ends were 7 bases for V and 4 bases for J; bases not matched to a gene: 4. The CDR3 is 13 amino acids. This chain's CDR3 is CASKGTAYNEQFF. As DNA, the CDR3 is TGTGCCAGCAAGGGGACAGCTTACAATGAGCAGTTCTTC.

The CDR3 loop reads CASSLAGGSYNEQFF. For the CDR3, the DNA is TGTGCCAGTAGTTTAGCGGGAGGTTCCTACAATGAGCAGTTCTTC. The chain is built from TRBV19 and TRBJ2-1, with TRBD2 matching 10 bases. The CDR3 totals 15 residues. Germline V gene sequence: CDR1 LNHDA, CDR2 SQIVND (reference sequence). The V segment lost 5 bases and the J segment 1 base; nucleotides outside the gene matches: 2.

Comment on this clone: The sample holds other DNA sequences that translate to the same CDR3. CDR3 nucleotides: TGTGCCAGCTCACCACCGGGACAGGGGAGTGGCACAGATACGCAGTATTTT. Translation gives CASSPPGQGSGTDTQYF. V and J are TRBV18 and TRBJ2-3; TRBD1 matches at 10 bases. This CDR3 has 17 amino acids. Germline lookup yields CDR1 KGHSH and CDR2 LQKENI. V dropped 0 bases and J dropped 1; count of bases not matched to a gene: 4.